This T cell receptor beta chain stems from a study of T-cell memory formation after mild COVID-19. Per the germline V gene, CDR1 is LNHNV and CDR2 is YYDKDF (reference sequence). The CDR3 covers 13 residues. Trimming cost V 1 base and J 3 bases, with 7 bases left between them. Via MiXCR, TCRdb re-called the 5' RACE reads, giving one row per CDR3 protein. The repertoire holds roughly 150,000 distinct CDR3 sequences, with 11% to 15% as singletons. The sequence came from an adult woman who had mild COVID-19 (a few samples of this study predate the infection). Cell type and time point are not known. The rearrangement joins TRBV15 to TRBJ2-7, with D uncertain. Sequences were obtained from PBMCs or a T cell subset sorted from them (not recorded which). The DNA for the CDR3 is TGTGCCACCAGCAGAGCTCCAGGCTACGAGCAGTACTTC. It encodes CATSRAPGYEQYF.